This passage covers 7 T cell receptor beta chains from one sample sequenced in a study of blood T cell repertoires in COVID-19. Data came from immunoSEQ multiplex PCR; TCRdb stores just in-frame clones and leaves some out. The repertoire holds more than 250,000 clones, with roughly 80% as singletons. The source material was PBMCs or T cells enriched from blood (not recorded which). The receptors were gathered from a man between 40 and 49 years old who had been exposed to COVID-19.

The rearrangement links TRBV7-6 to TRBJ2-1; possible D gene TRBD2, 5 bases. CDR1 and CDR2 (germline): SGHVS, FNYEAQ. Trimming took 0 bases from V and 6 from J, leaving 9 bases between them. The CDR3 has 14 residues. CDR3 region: CASSLAGAPNEQFF. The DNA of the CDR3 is TGTGCCAGCAGCTTAGCGGGAGCCCCCAATGAGCAGTTCTTC.

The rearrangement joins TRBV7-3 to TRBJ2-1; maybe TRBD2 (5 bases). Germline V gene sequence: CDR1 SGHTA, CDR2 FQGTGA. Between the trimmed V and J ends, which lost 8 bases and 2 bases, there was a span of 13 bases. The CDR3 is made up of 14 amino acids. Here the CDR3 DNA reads TGTGCCAGCGGCGGCGGAGGACCCTACAATGAGCAGTTCTTC. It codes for CASGGGGPYNEQFF.

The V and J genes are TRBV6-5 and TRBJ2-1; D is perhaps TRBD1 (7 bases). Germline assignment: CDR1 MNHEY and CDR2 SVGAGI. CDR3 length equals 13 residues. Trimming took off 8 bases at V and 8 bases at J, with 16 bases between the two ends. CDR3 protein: CASRAGGRDEQFF. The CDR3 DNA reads TGTGCCAGCCGCGCAGGGGGGAGAGATGAGCAGTTCTTC.

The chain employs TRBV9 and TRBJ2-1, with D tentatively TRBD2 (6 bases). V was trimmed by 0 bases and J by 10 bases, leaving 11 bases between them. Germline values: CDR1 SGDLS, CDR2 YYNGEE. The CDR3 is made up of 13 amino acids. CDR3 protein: CASSVVSGQEQFF. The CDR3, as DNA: TGTGCCAGCAGCGTAGTTAGCGGCCAAGAGCAGTTCTTC. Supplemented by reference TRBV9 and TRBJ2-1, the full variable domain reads DSGVTQTPKHLITATGQRVTLRCSPRSGDLSVYWYQQSLDQGLQFLIQYYNGEERAKGNILERFSAQQFPDLHSELNLSSLELGDSALYFCASSVVSGQEQFFGPGTRLTVL.

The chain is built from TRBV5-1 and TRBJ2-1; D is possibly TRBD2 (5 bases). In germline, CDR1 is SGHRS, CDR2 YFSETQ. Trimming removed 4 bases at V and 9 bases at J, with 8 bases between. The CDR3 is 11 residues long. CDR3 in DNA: TGCGCCAGCAGCCCGGGGAGTGAGCAGTTCTTC. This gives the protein CASSPGSEQFF.

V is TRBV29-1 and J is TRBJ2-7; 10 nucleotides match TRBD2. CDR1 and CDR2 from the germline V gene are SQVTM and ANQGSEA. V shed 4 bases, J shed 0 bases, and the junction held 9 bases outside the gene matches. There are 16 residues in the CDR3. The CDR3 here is CSVVYLPSGSSYEQYF. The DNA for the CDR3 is TGCAGCGTTGTTTATTTGCCTAGCGGGAGCTCCTACGAGCAGTACTTC.

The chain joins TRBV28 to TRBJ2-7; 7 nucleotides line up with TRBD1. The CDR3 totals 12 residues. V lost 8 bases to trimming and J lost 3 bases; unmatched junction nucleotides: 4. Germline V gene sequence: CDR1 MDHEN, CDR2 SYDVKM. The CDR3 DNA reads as TGTGCCAGCTCGAGGACAGGCTACGAGCAGTACTTC. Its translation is CASSRTGYEQYF.